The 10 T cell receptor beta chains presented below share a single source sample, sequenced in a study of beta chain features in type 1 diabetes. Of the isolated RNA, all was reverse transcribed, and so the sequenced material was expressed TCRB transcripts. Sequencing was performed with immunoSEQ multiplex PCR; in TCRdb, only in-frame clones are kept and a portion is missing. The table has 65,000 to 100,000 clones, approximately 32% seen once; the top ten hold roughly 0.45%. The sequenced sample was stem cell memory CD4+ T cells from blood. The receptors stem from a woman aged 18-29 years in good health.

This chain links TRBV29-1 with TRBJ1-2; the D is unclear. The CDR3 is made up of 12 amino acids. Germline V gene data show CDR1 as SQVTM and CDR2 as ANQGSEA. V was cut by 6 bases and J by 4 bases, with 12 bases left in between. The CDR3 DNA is TGCAGCGTAACGACGGGTACCTATGGCTACACCTTC. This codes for CSVTTGTYGYTF.

The CDR3 nucleotides read TGTGCCAGCAGTTACGGGGGGGTCGCTGGTAGCGGCTACACCTTC. The encoded protein is CASSYGGVAGSGYTF. The chain carries TRBV6-5 and TRBJ1-2; a possible D gene is TRBD1 (5 bases). The V and J ends lost 2 bases and 8 bases respectively, with 18 bases between them. CDR3 size: 15 residues. Germline CDR1 reads MNHEY; CDR2 reads SVGAGI.

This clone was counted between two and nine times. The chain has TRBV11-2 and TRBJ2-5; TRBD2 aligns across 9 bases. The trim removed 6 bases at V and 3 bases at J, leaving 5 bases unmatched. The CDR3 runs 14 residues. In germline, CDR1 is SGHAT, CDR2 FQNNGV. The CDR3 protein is CASRSTSGEETQYF. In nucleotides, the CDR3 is TGTGCCAGCAGATCGACTAGCGGAGAAGAGACCCAGTACTTC. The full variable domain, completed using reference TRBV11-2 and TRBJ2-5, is EAGVAQSPRYKIIEKRQSVAFWCNPISGHATLYWYQQILGQGPKLLIQFQNNGVVDDSQLPKDRFSAERLKGVDSTLKIQPAKLEDSAVYLCASRSTSGEETQYFGPGTRLLVL.

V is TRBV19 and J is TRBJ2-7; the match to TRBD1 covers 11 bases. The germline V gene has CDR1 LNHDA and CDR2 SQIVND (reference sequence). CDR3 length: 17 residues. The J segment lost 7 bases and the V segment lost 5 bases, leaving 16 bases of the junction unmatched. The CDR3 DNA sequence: TGTGCCAGTAGTCCCACTGGCCATGGGACAGGGGGATGGGAGCAGTACTTC. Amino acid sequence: CASSPTGHGTGGWEQYF.

CDR3 loop: CASSPTSGGLPTDTQYF. The CDR3 DNA is TGTGCCAGCAGTCCGACCAGCGGGGGGTTACCCACAGATACGCAGTATTTT. The V call is TRBV25-1, the J call TRBJ2-3; 9 bases map to TRBD2. This CDR3 comprises 17 residues. V was clipped by 5 bases and J by 2 bases; unmatched bases: 11. Germline values: CDR1 MGHDK, CDR2 SYGVNS.

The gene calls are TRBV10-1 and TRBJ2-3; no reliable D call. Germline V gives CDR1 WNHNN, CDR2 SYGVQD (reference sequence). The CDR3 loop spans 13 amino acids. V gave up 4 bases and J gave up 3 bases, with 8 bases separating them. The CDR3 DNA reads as TGCGCCAGCAGTGTTAGCCGAACAGATACGCAGTATTTT. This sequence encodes CASSVSRTDTQYF.

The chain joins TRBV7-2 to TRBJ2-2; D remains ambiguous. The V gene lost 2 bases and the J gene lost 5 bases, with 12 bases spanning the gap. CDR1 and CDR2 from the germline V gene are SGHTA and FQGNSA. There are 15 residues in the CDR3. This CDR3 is CASSLLLFETGELFF. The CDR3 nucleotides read TGTGCCAGCAGCTTATTACTCTTTGAGACCGGGGAGCTGTTTTTT.

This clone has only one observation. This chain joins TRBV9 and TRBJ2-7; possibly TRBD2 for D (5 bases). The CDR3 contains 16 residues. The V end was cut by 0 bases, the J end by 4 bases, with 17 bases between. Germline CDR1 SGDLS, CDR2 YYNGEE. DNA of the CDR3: TGTGCCAGCAGCGTAGCCCCGGGAAATCCTCTGTACGAGCAGTACTTC. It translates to CASSVAPGNPLYEQYF.

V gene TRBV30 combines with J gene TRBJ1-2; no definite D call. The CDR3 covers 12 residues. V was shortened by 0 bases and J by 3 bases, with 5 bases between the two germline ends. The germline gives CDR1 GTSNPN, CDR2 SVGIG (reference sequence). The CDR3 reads CAWSVIDYGYTF. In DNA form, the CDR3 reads TGTGCCTGGAGTGTAATAGACTATGGCTACACCTTC.

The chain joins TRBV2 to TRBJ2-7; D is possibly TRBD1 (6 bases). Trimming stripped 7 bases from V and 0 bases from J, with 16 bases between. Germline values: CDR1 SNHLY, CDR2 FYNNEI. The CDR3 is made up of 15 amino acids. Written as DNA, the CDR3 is TGTGCCAGCAAATTGGGGGCCACACACTCCTACGAGCAGTACTTC. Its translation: CASKLGATHSYEQYF.